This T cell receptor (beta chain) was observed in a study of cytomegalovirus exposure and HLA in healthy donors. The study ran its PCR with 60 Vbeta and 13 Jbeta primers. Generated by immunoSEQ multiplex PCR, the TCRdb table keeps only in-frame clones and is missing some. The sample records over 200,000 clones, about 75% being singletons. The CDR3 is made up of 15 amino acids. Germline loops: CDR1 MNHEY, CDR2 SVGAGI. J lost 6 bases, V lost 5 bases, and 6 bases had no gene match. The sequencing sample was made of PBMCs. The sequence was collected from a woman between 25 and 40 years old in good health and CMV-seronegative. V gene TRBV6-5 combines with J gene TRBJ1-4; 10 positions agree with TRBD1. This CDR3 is CASSTTGTGDEKLFF. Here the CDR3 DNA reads TGTGCCAGCAGTACAACCGGGACAGGGGATGAAAAACTGTTTTTT.